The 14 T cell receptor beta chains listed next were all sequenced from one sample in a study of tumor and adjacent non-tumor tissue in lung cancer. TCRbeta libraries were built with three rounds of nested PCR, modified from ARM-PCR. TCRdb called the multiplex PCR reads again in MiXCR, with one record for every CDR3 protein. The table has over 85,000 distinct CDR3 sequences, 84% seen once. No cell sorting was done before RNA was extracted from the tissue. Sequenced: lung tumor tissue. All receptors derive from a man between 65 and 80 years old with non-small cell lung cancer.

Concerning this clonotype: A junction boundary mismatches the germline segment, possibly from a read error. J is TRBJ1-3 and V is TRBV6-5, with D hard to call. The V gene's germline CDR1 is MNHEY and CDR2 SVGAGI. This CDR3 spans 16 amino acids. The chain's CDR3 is CASSYSFESSRNAIYF. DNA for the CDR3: TGTGCCAGCAGTTACTCGTTCGAGAGTTCTCGAAACGCCATATATTTT.

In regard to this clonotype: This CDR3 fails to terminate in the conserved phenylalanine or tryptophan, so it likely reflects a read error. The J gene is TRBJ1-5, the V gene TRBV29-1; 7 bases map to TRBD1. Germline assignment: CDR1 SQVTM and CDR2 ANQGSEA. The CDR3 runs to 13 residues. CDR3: CNVPGGAYQPQHS. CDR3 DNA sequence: TGCAACGTCCCAGGGGGGGCCTATCAGCCCCAGCATTCT.

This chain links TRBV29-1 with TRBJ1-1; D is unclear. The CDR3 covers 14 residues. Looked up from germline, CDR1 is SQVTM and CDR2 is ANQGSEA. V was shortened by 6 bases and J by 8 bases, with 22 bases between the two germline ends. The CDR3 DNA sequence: TGCAGCGTCTTCGGATGGGGAACTAAAACCGAAGCTTTCTTT. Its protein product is CSVFGWGTKTEAFF.

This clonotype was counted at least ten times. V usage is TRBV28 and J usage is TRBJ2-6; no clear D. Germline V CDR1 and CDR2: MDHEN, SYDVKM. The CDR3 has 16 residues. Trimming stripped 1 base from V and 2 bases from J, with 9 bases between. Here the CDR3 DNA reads TGTGCCAGCAGTTTATTCACGGCCACTGGGGCCAACGTCCTGACTTTC. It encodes CASSLFTATGANVLTF.

The CDR3 bases are TGTGCCAGCTCACGATCCGGGACAGGGATAATATCCTATGGCTACACCTTC. Translation: CASSRSGTGIISYGYTF. This rearrangement joins TRBV18 to TRBJ1-2; 9 bases line up with TRBD1. The CDR3 has 17 residues. Germline V gene lookup returns CDR1 KGHSH and CDR2 LQKENI. V shed 4 bases, J shed 4 bases, and the junction held 13 bases outside the gene matches.

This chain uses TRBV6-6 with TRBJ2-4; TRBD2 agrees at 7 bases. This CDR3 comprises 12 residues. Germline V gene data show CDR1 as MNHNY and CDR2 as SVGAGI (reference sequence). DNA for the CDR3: TGTGCTGGCAGAGGGACTAAATACATTCAGTACTTC. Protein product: CAGRGTKYIQYF.

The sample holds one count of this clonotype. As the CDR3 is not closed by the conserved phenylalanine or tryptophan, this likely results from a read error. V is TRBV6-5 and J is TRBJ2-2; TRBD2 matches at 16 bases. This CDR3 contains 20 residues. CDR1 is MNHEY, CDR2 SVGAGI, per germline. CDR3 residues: CVSSYFGTSGGGYFIGELFI. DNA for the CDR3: TGTGTCAGTAGTTACTTCGGGACTAGCGGGGGGGGGTACTTTATAGGGGAGCTGTTTATT.

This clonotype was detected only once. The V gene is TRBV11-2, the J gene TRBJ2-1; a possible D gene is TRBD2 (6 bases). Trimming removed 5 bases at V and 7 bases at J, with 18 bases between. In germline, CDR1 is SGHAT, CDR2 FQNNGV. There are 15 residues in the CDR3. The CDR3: CASSARDLNRNEQFF. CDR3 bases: TGTGCCAGCAGCGCCCGGGACTTAAATCGGAATGAGCAGTTCTTC.

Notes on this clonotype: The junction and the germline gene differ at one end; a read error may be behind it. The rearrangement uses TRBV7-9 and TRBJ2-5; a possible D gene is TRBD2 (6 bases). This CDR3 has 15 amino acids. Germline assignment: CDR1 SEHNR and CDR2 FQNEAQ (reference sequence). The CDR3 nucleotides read TGTGCCAGCACCTTAGTCGTGAGGGGCCGGGAGACTCAGTACTTC. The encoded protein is CASTLVVRGRETQYF. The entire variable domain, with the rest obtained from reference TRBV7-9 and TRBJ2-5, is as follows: DTGVSQNPRHKITKRGQNVTFRCDPISEHNRLYWYRQTLGQGPEFLTYFQNEAQLEKSRLLSDRFSAERPKGSFSTLEIQRTEQGDSAMYLCASTLVVRGRETQYFGPGTRLLVL.

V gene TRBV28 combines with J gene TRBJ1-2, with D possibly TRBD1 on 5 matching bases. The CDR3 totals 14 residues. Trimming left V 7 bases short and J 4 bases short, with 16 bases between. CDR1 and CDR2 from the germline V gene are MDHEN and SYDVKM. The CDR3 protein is CASMRGAAIYGYTF. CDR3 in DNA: TGTGCCAGCATGCGCGGGGCAGCTATCTATGGCTACACCTTC.

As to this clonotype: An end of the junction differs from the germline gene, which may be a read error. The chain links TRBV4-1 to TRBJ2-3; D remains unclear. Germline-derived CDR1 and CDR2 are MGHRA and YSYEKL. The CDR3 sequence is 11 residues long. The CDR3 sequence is CASKGTDTQYF. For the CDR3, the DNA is TGCGCCAGCAAAGGCACAGATACCCAGTATTTT.

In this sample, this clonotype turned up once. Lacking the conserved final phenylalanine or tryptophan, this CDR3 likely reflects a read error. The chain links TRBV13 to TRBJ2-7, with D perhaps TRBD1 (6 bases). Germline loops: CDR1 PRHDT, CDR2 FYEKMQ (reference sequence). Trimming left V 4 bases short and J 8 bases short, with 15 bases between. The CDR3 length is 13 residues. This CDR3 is CASSSTTGDKQYL. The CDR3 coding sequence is TGTGCCAGCAGCTCAACCACTGGGGACAAGCAGTACTTG.

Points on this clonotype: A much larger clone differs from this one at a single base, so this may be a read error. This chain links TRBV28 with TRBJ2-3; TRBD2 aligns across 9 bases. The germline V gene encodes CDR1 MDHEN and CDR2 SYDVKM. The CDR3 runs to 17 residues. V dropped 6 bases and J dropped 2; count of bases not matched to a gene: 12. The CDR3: CASSGTSWGPNTDTQYF. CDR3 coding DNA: TGTGCCAGCAGCGGGACTAGCTGGGGCCCCAACACAGATACGCAGTATTTT.

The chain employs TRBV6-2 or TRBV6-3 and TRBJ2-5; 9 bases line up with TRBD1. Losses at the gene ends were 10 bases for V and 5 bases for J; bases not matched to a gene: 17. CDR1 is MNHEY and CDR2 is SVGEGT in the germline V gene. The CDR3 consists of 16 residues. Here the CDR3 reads CANNPRGQGIRETQYF. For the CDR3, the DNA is TGTGCCAACAATCCCCGTGGACAGGGGATTCGGGAGACCCAGTACTTC.